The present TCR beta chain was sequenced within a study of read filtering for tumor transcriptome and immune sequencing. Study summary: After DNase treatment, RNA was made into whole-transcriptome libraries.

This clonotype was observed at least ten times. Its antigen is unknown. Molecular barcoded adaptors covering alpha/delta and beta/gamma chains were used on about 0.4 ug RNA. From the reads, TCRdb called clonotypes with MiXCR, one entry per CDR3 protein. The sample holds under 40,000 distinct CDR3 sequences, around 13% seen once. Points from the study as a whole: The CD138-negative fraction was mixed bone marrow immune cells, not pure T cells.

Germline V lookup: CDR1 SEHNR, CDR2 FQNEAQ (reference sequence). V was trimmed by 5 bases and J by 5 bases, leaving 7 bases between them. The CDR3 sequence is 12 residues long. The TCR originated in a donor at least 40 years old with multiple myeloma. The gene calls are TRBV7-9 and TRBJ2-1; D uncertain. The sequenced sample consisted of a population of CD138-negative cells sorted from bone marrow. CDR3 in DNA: TGTGCCAGCAGCCGAACTAACAATGAGCAGTTCTTC. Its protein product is CASSRTNNEQFF.